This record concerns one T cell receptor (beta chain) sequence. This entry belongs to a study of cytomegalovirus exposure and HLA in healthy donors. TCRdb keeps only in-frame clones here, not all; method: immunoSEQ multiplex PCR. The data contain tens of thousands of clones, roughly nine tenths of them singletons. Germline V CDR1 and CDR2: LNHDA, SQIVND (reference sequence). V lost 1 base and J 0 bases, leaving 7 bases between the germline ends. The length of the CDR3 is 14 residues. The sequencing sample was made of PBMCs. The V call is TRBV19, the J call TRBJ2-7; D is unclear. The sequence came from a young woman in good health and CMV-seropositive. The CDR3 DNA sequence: TGTGCCAGTAGTATAGTCGGCGGCTCCTACGAGCAGTACTTC. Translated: CASSIVGGSYEQYF.